The 14 T cell receptor beta chains below come from one sample, sequenced in a study of blood T cells in healthy people across ages. Combining a sample-barcoded 5' primer with a J-beta primer mix, a second PCR ran for roughly 6 to 11 cycles. A single record per CDR3 protein comes from TCRdb applying MiXCR to the 5' RACE reads. This table holds 650,000 to 1,000,000 distinct CDR3 sequences, under 40% found once. The sample comprised blood. All receptors derive from a man between 18 and 35 years old in good health.

This clonotype occurred many times. The gene calls are TRBV4-3 and TRBJ1-2; D may be TRBD1 (6 bases). In germline, CDR1 is LGHNA, CDR2 YSLEER. The CDR3 loop spans 15 amino acids. Trimming cost V 1 base and J 3 bases, with 12 bases left between them. Here the CDR3 DNA reads TGCGCCAGCAGCCAAGGAACAGGGTTATACTATGGCTACACCTTC. It codes for CASSQGTGLYYGYTF.

CDR3: CASSLEGRWLSEAFF. Written as DNA, the CDR3 is TGTGCCAGCAGCTTAGAGGGCAGATGGTTATCTGAAGCTTTCTTT. J is TRBJ1-1 and V is TRBV7-2; D gene unclear. There are 15 residues in the CDR3. Germline V CDR1 and CDR2: SGHTA, FQGNSA. V was cut by 1 base and J by 6 bases, with 15 bases left in between.

This clonotype was detected many times. V gene TRBV7-8 combines with J gene TRBJ2-5, with 10 bases fitting TRBD2. The CDR3 length is 14 residues. J gave up 1 base and V 5 bases, and 1 base lay outside the gene matches. The germline CDR1 and CDR2 sequences are SGHVS and FQNEAQ. The CDR3 loop is CASSRTSGQETQYF. The CDR3 nucleotides are TGTGCCAGCAGCCGGACTAGCGGCCAAGAGACCCAGTACTTC.

The rearrangement joins TRBV5-1 to TRBJ2-1; D possibly uses TRBD1 or TRBD2 (6 bases each). This CDR3 has 15 residues. Deletions cut 2 bases from V and 3 bases from J, with 12 bases between. CDR1 and CDR2 from the germline V gene are SGHRS and YFSETQ. CDR3 loop: CASSFGGHGYNEQFF. For the CDR3, the DNA is TGCGCCAGCAGCTTTGGGGGGCATGGCTACAATGAGCAGTTCTTC.

This chain connects TRBV14 to TRBJ2-1, with D tentatively TRBD1 (6 bases). The CDR3 has 15 residues. Germline CDR1 reads SGHDN; CDR2 reads FVKESK. Trimming removed 5 bases from V and 1 base from J, with 12 bases in between. The CDR3 loop reads CASSTGRGSYNEQFF. CDR3 sequence (DNA): TGTGCCAGCAGCACAGGGAGAGGGTCCTACAATGAGCAGTTCTTC.

As concerns this clonotype: The junction and the germline gene differ at one end; a read error may be behind it. The chain carries TRBV4-2 and TRBJ2-3; D could derive from TRBD1 or TRBD2 (5 bases each). The CDR3 covers 18 residues. Germline V gene lookup returns CDR1 LGHNA and CDR2 YNFKEQ. CDR3: CASSQQPPGPAGTGTQYF. The CDR3 DNA reads as TGTGCCAGCAGCCAACAACCCCCGGGACCAGCTGGCACAGGTACGCAGTATTTT.

The chain is built from TRBV5-8 and TRBJ2-5, with D uncertain. CDR3 length: 15 residues. CDR1 and CDR2 from the germline V gene are SGHTS and YDEGEE. Between the trimmed V and J ends, which lost 1 base and 0 bases, there was a span of 10 bases. DNA of the CDR3: TGTGCCAGCAGCTTGATCTACGGGTACCAAGAGACCCAGTACTTC. This sequence encodes CASSLIYGYQETQYF.

The table lists this clonotype with a few counts. The V call is TRBV5-1, the J call TRBJ1-2; D possibly corresponds to TRBD1 (5 bases). Germline values: CDR1 SGHRS, CDR2 YFSETQ. This CDR3 contains 16 residues. V was clipped by 4 bases and J by 1 base, with 17 bases between them. Here the CDR3 reads CASSPGPSRDNYGYTF. CDR3 nucleotide sequence: TGCGCCAGCAGCCCGGGACCGTCGAGAGATAACTATGGCTACACCTTC.

This rearrangement joins TRBV6-5 to TRBJ1-1; weak D call: TRBD1 (6 bases). The CDR3 totals 11 residues. V gave up 10 bases and J gave up 8 bases, with 14 bases separating them. The germline CDR1 and CDR2 sequences are MNHEY and SVGAGI. The CDR3 nucleotides read TGTGCCACAAGGGGGGGGGGAGAAGCTTTCTTT. This translates into CATRGGGEAFF.

V usage is TRBV12-3 or TRBV12-4 and J usage is TRBJ2-2, with D uncertain. Trimming cost V 0 bases and J 3 bases, with 8 bases left between them. The CDR3 is 15 residues long. The DNA of the CDR3 is TGTGCCAGCAGTTTAGCGCTGATCGACACCGGGGAGCTGTTTTTT. Translation gives CASSLALIDTGELFF.

The CDR3 DNA reads as TGTGCCAGCAGTTTATGGCGACTAGCGGGGGGGCCCCCTTTAGGAAATGAGCAGTTCTTC. It encodes CASSLWRLAGGPPLGNEQFF. V gene TRBV28 combines with J gene TRBJ2-1; 14 nucleotides align to TRBD2. Germline CDR1 is MDHEN and CDR2 is SYDVKM. Trimming cost V 0 bases and J 7 bases; bases outside gene matches: 14. CDR3 length: 20 residues.

This clonotype was seen repeatedly, ten times or more. The genes are TRBV9 and TRBJ2-6, with TRBD1 as a possible D gene (6 bases). Germline-derived CDR1 and CDR2 are SGDLS and YYNGEE. CDR3 size: 18 residues. Trimming removed 0 bases at V and 2 bases at J, with 15 bases between. The CDR3 bases are TGTGCCAGCAGCGTAGATCTAGGGTCAGGGGCTGGGGCCAACGTCCTGACTTTC. Protein product: CASSVDLGSGAGANVLTF.

The rearrangement links TRBV20-1 to TRBJ2-6; D not certain. The ends were cut back, 5 bases at V and 2 bases at J, with 7 bases in the middle. CDR1 DFQATT and CDR2 SNEGSKA come from the germline V gene (reference sequence). There are 13 residues in the CDR3. The CDR3 sequence: CSALRPGANVLTF. The CDR3 DNA reads TGCAGTGCTCTACGGCCTGGGGCCAACGTCCTGACTTTC.

This clonotype occurred many times. The chain uses TRBV7-3 and TRBJ2-4; tentatively, D is TRBD2 (6 bases). The CDR3 contains 15 residues. Trimming pared 5 bases from V and 7 bases from J, leaving 18 bases between. From germline, CDR1 is SGHTA and CDR2 FQGTGA. The CDR3 here is CASSLGGTPGNIQYF. CDR3 bases: TGTGCCAGCAGCCTGGGGGGAACCCCCGGGAACATTCAGTACTTC.